This TCR beta chain was documented in a study of cytomegalovirus exposure and HLA in healthy donors (dated by TCRdb to 2015 to 2018). For the wider study: An earlier analysis of roughly 500 of the donors reported approximately 300 Gb of sequence data and 95 million to 120 million unique TCR beta sequences obtained from roughly 170 million T cells. An early release that covered around 590 HLA-typed donors contained around 300 gigabases of sequencing data and tens of millions of unique TCR sequences. Because of strong linkage in the cohort, five DR-DQ haplotypes were treated as single units for association and clustering. The number of typed donors differed by locus: about 620-640 for A, B, C, DRB1 and DQB1; approximately 520 for DQA1; 600 to 610 for DPA1; and 400 to 480 for DPB1. The aim of the study was to test whether cataloging public T cell receptors could identify signatures of past pathogen exposure. The genetic ancestry cluster associated with self-reported Caucasian donors included roughly four fifths of the 300 to 450 genotyped donors. On average, 235,054 unique TCR beta nucleotide sequences were sequenced per donor among about 400 genotyped donors of the cohort, with 15% to 20% of those sequences being non-productive. High-throughput TCR immunosequencing, statistical association of individual TCRs with disease status, and machine learning were combined to predict cytomegalovirus infection status. An earlier analysis of about 620 of the donors applied high-throughput TCR beta sequencing to assess whether each TCR beta V gene segment acted as functional or pseudogenic. To study patterns of TCR occurrence, a later analysis re-analyzed previously published TCR beta repertoires from 600 to 750 donors and added high-resolution HLA genotyping. Donor age, sex, ethnicity and CMV serostatus were compiled together with the repertoire data. The later analysis used no new phenotypic data to find candidate immune exposures, relying instead on TCR beta sequences and their occurrence across donors. Genome-wide SNP genotypes for about three fifths of the roughly 670 donors were used in a later genetic analysis, which treated that subset as a discovery cohort. Class I and class II HLA loci were covered by the typing at four-digit resolution. In addition to the first cohort of several hundred subjects, a separate validation cohort of 130 or so different subjects was used. Using immunosequencing, the study profiled T cell repertoires from about 610 subjects and related those repertoires to cytomegalovirus serostatus. All discovery cohort repertoires had been generated on a single sequencing platform. Overall study outcomes, separate from this receptor: A later analysis associated about 17,000 TCR beta sequences with specific HLA alleles at a false discovery rate of 0.05. When HLA alleles, especially DR and DQ, strongly co-occurred, TCR associations were difficult to assign to individual alleles. Several of the top co-occurrence clusters appeared to be linked to parvovirus B19, influenza, CMV and Epstein-Barr virus, according to a later analysis. A further reported finding was that TCR beta sequences accurately predicted the HLA-A and HLA-B alleles for most subjects in the first cohort. The authors suggested that the approach could potentially be extended to other disease states and immunological phenotypes. In a later analysis, TCR association rates were found to vary across HLA loci, with the most associated TCRs seen for DRB1 alleles and the fewest for HLA-C alleles. Because counts were too low, about 18 rarely observed V segments, including chromosome 9 orphons, were excluded from the earlier analysis of 587 of the donors. In a later genetic analysis, a missense DCLRE1C variant was associated with V-gene and J-gene trimming of TCR beta chains, and the association was replicated in an independent cohort. In this cohort, only TCR beta chains were sequenced, and detectable features were limited by the absence of alpha or paired-chain data. Because HLA typing was unavailable for some donors at each locus, only the typed subset was used in association tests. In the study, some 160 TCR beta chains were listed as associated with cytomegalovirus. Sequencing depth was assumed to be roughly uniform across donors in the presence/absence analyses, though that assumption may not hold. Correlated functional status among segregating V segments might reflect linkage disequilibrium, but an unknown experimental factor could not be ruled out. Most TCR sequences were observed very rarely across donors, whereas some public TCRs were present in many individuals. A few of the identified cytomegalovirus-associated TCR beta chains were confirmed in vitro to be specific for cytomegalovirus antigens. For the cohort, immune exposure information was limited to CMV serostatus. In a later genetic analysis, fewer N-insertions in productive TCRs were reported among donors in an Asian-associated ancestry cluster than the roughly 700-donor mean. In a later analysis, HLA-associated TCR beta chains were found to be more clonally expanded and to have lower generation probabilities than equally common non-associated chains. Some IMGT-functional V segments, including TRBV6-2 and TRBV6-3, could not be distinguished by the 87-base-pair reads and were therefore excluded. A later analysis found that most CMV-associated TCR beta chains appeared HLA-restricted, with HLA associations seemingly driven largely by CMV exposure. A group of highly shared sequence variants was considered likely to be a technical artifact of the sequencing pipeline. In both the original and validation cohorts, the classifier was reported to diagnose cytomegalovirus status with high specificity and sensitivity. In an earlier analysis of 587 of the donors, most TCR beta V segments appeared in productive rearrangements about 87% or about 30% of the time, broadly matching IMGT annotations.

The cohort comprised fewer than 700 healthy bone marrow donors. All cohort members were sampled while nominally healthy, although unrecorded immune exposures were likely present. The donor tested CMV seronegative, placing the donor among the 350 to 400 seronegative members of the cohort. Every donor gave a peripheral blood sample, and the peripheral blood mononuclear cells from that sample were used for TCR beta sequencing. The Qiagen DNeasy Blood Extraction Kit was used to extract genomic DNA from the blood cell samples. Libraries came from the immunoSEQ multiplex PCR assay. A mixture of 60 forward primers for TCR Vbeta segments and 13 reverse primers for TCR Jbeta segments was used in the multiplex PCR. The CDR3 region of rearranged TCR beta genes was amplified from genomic DNA with a multiplex PCR assay. On the Illumina HiSeq System, the amplified TCR beta libraries were sequenced as 87-base-pair reads. In the paper's pipeline: Across the roughly 670 repertoires, a later analysis counted tens of millions of unique TCR beta chains, roughly 11 million of which were shared by at least two donors. Raw reads were error-corrected and collapsed into unique sequences by a nearest-neighbor algorithm in which closely related sequences were merged to remove PCR and sequencing errors. Alignment of CDR3 sequences to IMGT reference sequences was used to assign V, D and J gene segments. Each retained sequence needed at least a six-nucleotide match to both a V gene segment and a J gene segment. A rearrangement counted as productive if the CDR3 had no stop codons and remained in frame with V and J, and every other rearrangement counted as non-productive. CDR3 was defined according to IMGT convention as the region running from the second conserved V-encoded cysteine to the conserved J-encoded phenylalanine. Sequences without an unambiguous match to a single V gene segment were excluded from the earlier analysis of 450 to 650 of the donors. An earlier analysis of 587 of the donors called V segments functional above 56.7% productive rearrangements and segregating when the between-donor standard deviation exceeded 5%. To diagnose cytomegalovirus status from the catalog of TCR beta chain sequences, a statistical classification framework was built. V and J gene assignment, in a later analysis, came from comparing TCR nucleotide sequences with IMGT/GENE-DB human TR gene sequences. A later analysis assigned CDR3 sequences and most-parsimonious VDJ recombination scenarios with the TCRdist pipeline. In a later analysis, every TCR beta chain was defined by the combination of its CDR3 amino acid sequence and its V-gene family, and reads without a unique V-gene family were dropped. In a later analysis, fewer than 600 highly shared, low-generation-probability nucleotide sequences were removed to address suspected cross-contamination and a sequencing artifact. For each public chain, a later analysis derived a clonal expansion index from normalized ranks of inferred template counts within each repertoire. Generation probabilities in a later analysis came from a VDJ recombination model fitted to out-of-frame rearrangements, and those results were checked against IGoR. In a later analysis, hypergeometric tests were used to score TCR-TCR, TCR-HLA and TCR-CMV co-occurrence, with a repertoire-size bias correction applied to TCR pairs. In a later analysis, false discovery rates were estimated by permuting HLA or CMV assignments 20 times. In a later analysis, co-occurring TCRs were grouped using DBSCAN, with TCRdist sequence similarity added in when clustering inside HLA-allele-positive subsets. Repertoires with fewer than 30,000 or more than 120,000 public chains, plus five repertoires with anomalous nucleotide sharing, were excluded from co-occurrence clustering. The table comes from immuneACCESS by way of TCRdb, which keeps in-frame sequences with V and J called. Part of the clones is missing from these tables; in studies checked, under half for an unresolved V gene and the rest for unknown reasons. The DNA gave D and trimming, while V, J and clone size come from that table. The sample table contains 130,000 to 150,000 clones; only one count was recorded for 65% to 80% of them. The ten top clones hold 1.5% to 2% of the sample.

Counted from cysteine to phenylalanine, this CDR3 has 17 amino acids. The read is trimmed to its CDR3 DNA, 51 bases read in frame from base 1. Trimming leaves V shorter by 4 bases and J shorter by 8 bases, with the junction holding 14 bases beyond the gene matches. Looking up the germline V gene yields CDR1 MGHRA and CDR2 YSYEKL. Notes on this clone: The clone's antigen remains unknown. Within one base of it there is no much larger clone, and no base qualities were kept.

The receptor was isolated from a middle-aged woman in good health and CMV-seronegative. Material: PBMCs. The chain uses TRBV4-1 and TRBJ1-6, with 7 bases aligning to TRBD1. CDR3 loop: CASSPRQGALGDSPLHF. The nucleotide sequence is given as TGCGCCAGCAGCCCTAGACAGGGCGCGCTCGGGGATTCACCCCTCCACTTT.